These 23 T cell receptor beta chains originate from one sample sequenced in a study of T cell repertoires in cytomegalovirus infection. These TCRs are of unknown antigen specificity. In TCRdb, the reads were re-called with MiXCR into one record per CDR3 protein. The profile shows some 920,000 distinct CDR3 sequences, roughly a third of them singletons. The sample consisted of cultured CD8+ T cells from PBMCs, taken from culture after CMV antigen stimulation. These receptors were obtained from a human donor in good health (CMV status not recorded). Some clones in this sample may be carry-over from other donors' samples.

The J gene is TRBJ1-3, the V gene TRBV12-3 or TRBV12-4; D unclear. The CDR3 is 18 amino acids. Trimming cost V 6 bases and J 0 bases, with 21 bases left between them. In DNA form, the CDR3 reads TGTGCCAGCAGCAAAGGTCCCCTCACTATATCCTCTGGAAACACCATATATTTT. Translation gives CASSKGPLTISSGNTIYF.

This clonotype was detected only a few times. The J gene is TRBJ2-1, the V gene TRBV6-2 or TRBV6-3, with unresolved D. Germline V gives CDR1 MNHEY, CDR2 SVGEGT. CDR3 length: 11 residues. V was clipped by 7 bases and J by 10 bases, with 11 bases between them. The CDR3 nucleotides read TGTGCCAGCAAATCCATCGCGGAGCAGTTCTTC. The encoded protein is CASKSIAEQFF.

A note on this clonotype: This may be a read error, as it is one base from a much larger clone. The chain employs TRBV7-8 and TRBJ2-7; TRBD1 matches 8 bases. The CDR3 consists of 15 residues. Germline V gene data show CDR1 as SGHVS and CDR2 as FQNEAQ. CDR3 sequence: CVSSLGQGAYHEQYF. The CDR3, as DNA: TGTGTCAGCAGCTTAGGGCAGGGGGCCTACCACGAGCAGTACTTC.

This clonotype was counted only a few times. The V call is TRBV6-1, the J call TRBJ1-2, with D uncertain. V was trimmed by 2 bases and J by 4 bases, leaving 14 bases between them. CDR1 and CDR2 from the germline V gene are MNHNS and SASEGT. This CDR3 region has 15 residues. The CDR3 nucleotides are TGTGCCAGCAGTGAATCTGTATCGGGCAGCTATGGCTACACCTTC. Its translation is CASSESVSGSYGYTF.

The chain is built from TRBV2 and TRBJ2-7; TRBD1 aligns across 7 bases. The ends lost 2 bases at V and 0 bases at J; junction bases unmatched: 4. The CDR3 consists of 15 residues. Germline loops: CDR1 SNHLY, CDR2 FYNNEI. The chain's CDR3 is CASSEQGVSSYEQYV. The DNA of the CDR3 is TGTGCCAGCAGTGAACAGGGGGTGTCCTCCTACGAGCAGTACGTC.

V gene TRBV6-1 combines with J gene TRBJ2-6, with a weak D call TRBD2 (7 bases). The CDR3 length is 15 residues. The V end was cut by 6 bases, the J end by 11 bases, with 20 bases between. The V gene's germline CDR1 is MNHNS and CDR2 SASEGT. CDR3 nucleotide sequence: TGTGCCAGCAGGCCGGGGCGGGGGCCCGCCGACGTCCTGACTTTC. The encoded protein is CASRPGRGPADVLTF.

The chain links TRBV29-1 to TRBJ2-1; D is perhaps TRBD1 (6 bases). Germline CDR1 SQVTM, CDR2 ANQGSEA. Trimming took 1 base from V and 3 from J, leaving 16 bases between them. The CDR3 consists of 16 residues. The CDR3 loop reads CSVEGGGQGIYNEQFF. DNA of the CDR3: TGCAGCGTTGAAGGGGGTGGGCAGGGGATCTACAATGAGCAGTTCTTC.

V gene TRBV7-6 combines with J gene TRBJ2-7; D is possibly TRBD2 (5 bases). The CDR3 sequence is 15 residues long. The V gene lost 2 bases and the J gene lost 3 bases, with 14 bases spanning the gap. CDR1 and CDR2 from the germline V gene are SGHVS and FNYEAQ. The CDR3 bases are TGTGCCAGCAGCTTAAGTCCGGGGATGGTCTACGAGCAGTACGTC. Residues: CASSLSPGMVYEQYV.

This clonotype was seen a handful of times. This chain connects TRBV5-3 to TRBJ1-1; a possible D gene is TRBD1 (6 bases). TRBV5-3 is designated an ORF whose function remains uncertain. The V end was cut by 4 bases, the J end by 4 bases, with 14 bases between. The CDR3 is 14 residues long. The CDR3 sequence is CARSIRGDITEAFF. The DNA of the CDR3 is TGTGCCAGAAGCATCAGGGGAGATATCACTGAAGCTTTCTTT.

The chain uses TRBV10-3 and TRBJ2-6; D is perhaps TRBD1 (6 bases). The CDR3 is made up of 14 amino acids. Trimming left V 6 bases short and J 0 bases short, with 6 bases between. Germline CDR1 reads ENHRY; CDR2 reads SYGVKD. This chain's CDR3 is CAIRTGSGANVLTF. CDR3 DNA sequence: TGTGCCATCAGGACAGGCTCTGGGGCCAACGTCCTGACTTTC.

The V gene is TRBV6-1, the J gene TRBJ2-1, with 14 bases fitting TRBD2. Germline CDR1 MNHNS, CDR2 SASEGT. Trimming took 5 bases from V and 4 from J; bases not matched to a gene: 7. This CDR3 region has 17 residues. This CDR3 is CASSWTSGGREYNEQFF. CDR3 sequence (DNA): TGTGCCAGCAGTTGGACTAGCGGGGGGCGAGAGTACAATGAGCAGTTCTTC.

The chain uses TRBV9 and TRBJ1-4, with D tentatively TRBD1 (5 bases). The CDR3 spans 15 residues. Between the trimmed V and J ends, which lost 2 bases and 7 bases, there was a span of 15 bases. The germline V gene encodes CDR1 SGDLS and CDR2 YYNGEE. The CDR3 loop reads CASSVGRGLGEKLFF. CDR3 DNA sequence: TGTGCCAGCAGCGTCGGGAGGGGCCTCGGTGAAAAACTGTTTTTT.

This rearrangement joins TRBV19 to TRBJ2-1; either TRBD1 or TRBD2 may supply D (6 bases each). This CDR3 spans 15 amino acids. Germline-derived CDR1 and CDR2 are LNHDA and SQIVND (reference sequence). Trimming took off 6 bases at V and 7 bases at J, with 19 bases between the two ends. The CDR3: CASRPRGLPGNEQFF. The CDR3 DNA reads as TGTGCCAGTAGACCCAGGGGACTGCCCGGGAATGAGCAGTTCTTC.

The genes are TRBV6-6 and TRBJ2-7; TRBD1 matches 7 bases. The V gene's germline CDR1 is MNHNY and CDR2 SVGAGI (reference sequence). This CDR3 comprises 17 residues. Unmatched junction bases numbered 14, after V lost 0 bases and J lost 6 bases. CDR3 sequence (DNA): TGTGCCAGCAGTTACTCGAGACAGGGCCTAACTTTTAGCGAGCAGTACTTC. Amino acid sequence: CASSYSRQGLTFSEQYF.

As for this clonotype: Possible read error: a much larger clone is one base away. This chain uses TRBV7-6 with TRBJ1-1; D may be TRBD1 (6 bases). Trimming removed 5 bases from V and 2 bases from J, with 15 bases in between. CDR1 and CDR2 (germline): SGHVS, FNYEAQ. This CDR3 contains 15 residues. DNA for the CDR3: TGTGCCAGCAGCCCGCGGGACATGTTTAACACTGAAGCTTTCTTT. Its translation is CASSPRDMFNTEAFF.

This clonotype has at least ten counts. The V and J genes are TRBV6-2 or TRBV6-3 and TRBJ1-1; 7 nucleotides match TRBD1. Trimming removed 6 bases from V and 1 base from J; junction bases left unmatched: 8. The CDR3 length is 15 residues. Germline CDR1 is MNHEY and CDR2 is SVGEGT. In nucleotides, the CDR3 is TGTGCCAGCAGCCTAGCAAGGACAGGGAACACTGAAGCTTTCTTT. Translation gives CASSLARTGNTEAFF.

This clonotype was found a few times. The chain has TRBV6-1 and TRBJ2-1, with D hard to call. V gave up 2 bases and J gave up 8 bases, with 10 bases separating them. Germline CDR1 is MNHNS and CDR2 is SASEGT. The CDR3 totals 13 residues. This CDR3 reads CASSEWVFDEQFF. The DNA for the CDR3 is TGTGCCAGCAGTGAATGGGTCTTCGATGAGCAGTTCTTC.

This clonotype was recorded only once. One end of the junction is discordant with germline, which a read error may explain. V is TRBV6-5 and J is TRBJ1-4; weak D call: TRBD1 (5 bases). The germline CDR1 and CDR2 sequences are MNHEY and SVGAGI. This CDR3 is built from 12 residues. Here the CDR3 DNA reads TGTACCAGCAGTTACTCAGGGGAAAAACTGTTTTTT. Protein: CTSSYSGEKLFF.

This clonotype was seen a few times. This chain connects TRBV7-9 to TRBJ2-1; possible D gene TRBD2, 5 bases. Germline lookup yields CDR1 SEHNR and CDR2 FQNEAQ (reference sequence). The CDR3 spans 13 residues. V was shortened by 4 bases and J by 5 bases, with 9 bases between the two germline ends. For the CDR3, the DNA is TGTGCCAGCAGCTCCGGACTTCACAATGAGCAGTTCTTC. It encodes CASSSGLHNEQFF.

This rearrangement joins TRBV7-8 to TRBJ1-2, with no clear D. The V gene's germline CDR1 is SGHVS and CDR2 FQNEAQ. This CDR3 comprises 20 residues. Trimming pared 0 bases from V and 2 bases from J, leaving 25 bases between. CDR3 in DNA: TGTGCCAGCAGCTTAGCGCGAATAGGGCCGCACTGCAACGCGAACTATGGCTACACCTTC. This translates into CASSLARIGPHCNANYGYTF. Combining the CDR3 with reference TRBV7-8 and TRBJ1-2 gives the whole variable domain GAGVSQSPRYKVAKRGQDVALRCDPISGHVSLFWYQQALGQGPEFLTYFQNEAQLDKSGLPSDRFFAERPEGSVSTLKIQRTQQEDSAVYLCASSLARIGPHCNANYGYTFGSGTRLTVV.

This clonotype was seen a few times. CDR3 sequence reads: CASSQDFGLAGVSSYNEQFF. CDR3 coding DNA: TGCGCCAGCAGCCAAGATTTTGGGCTAGCGGGTGTGAGCTCCTACAATGAGCAGTTCTTC. The V call is TRBV4-1, the J call TRBJ2-1, with TRBD2 matching 8 bases. The CDR3 contains 20 residues. From germline, CDR1 is MGHRA and CDR2 YSYEKL. After removal of 0 bases from V and 0 bases from J, the junction contained 13 bases not matched to a gene.

This clonotype was found a few times. One end of the junction fails to match germline, which may point to a read error. This chain links TRBV6-7 with TRBJ1-1, with D possibly being TRBD1 (6 bases). TRBV6-7 is treated as an ORF (open reading frame) with a function not yet certain. This CDR3 has 10 amino acids. DNA for the CDR3: TGTGCCAGCAGTTACGGGGGGCCGGACTTT. Translated: CASSYGGPDF.

This clonotype turned up a few times. The chain couples TRBV7-6 to TRBJ2-1; D perhaps matches TRBD1 (6 bases). CDR3 length: 16 amino acids. Per germline, CDR1 SGHVS and CDR2 FNYEAQ. Trimming stripped 6 bases from V and 1 base from J, with 16 bases between. The CDR3 here is CASSNTGFGSYNEQFF. In DNA, the CDR3 is TGTGCCAGCAGTAATACAGGGTTTGGGTCCTACAATGAGCAGTTCTTC. Drawing the rest from reference TRBV7-6 and TRBJ2-1, the complete variable domain is GAGVSQSPRYKVTKRGQDVALRCDPISGHVSLYWYRQALGQGPEFLTYFNYEAQQDKSGLPNDRFSAERPEGSISTLTIQRTEQRDSAMYRCASSNTGFGSYNEQFFGPGTRLTVL.